This T cell receptor (beta chain) was documented in a study of OX40 agonist ivuxolimab in advanced cancers. This clone has a single count. The CDR3 is 17 residues long. V gave up 1 base and J gave up 0 bases, with 14 bases separating them. From germline, CDR1 is SGHAT and CDR2 FQNNGV. Profiling relied on immunoSEQ multiplex PCR, and the TCRdb table lists in-frame clones only, not all of them. Seen here are over 55,000 clones, approximately 90% observed once, and the top ten hold around 1%. The sequenced sample was CD4+ or CD8+ T cells sorted from blood, obtained in a trial of the OX40 agonist ivuxolimab. V gene TRBV11-2 combines with J gene TRBJ2-3, with D uncertain. This TCR derives from an adult with an advanced solid tumor such as melanoma, head and neck, liver or kidney cancer. The CDR3 here is CASSLAFGKTSTDTQYF. Written as DNA, the CDR3 is TGTGCCAGCAGCTTAGCGTTTGGTAAGACGAGCACAGATACGCAGTATTTT.